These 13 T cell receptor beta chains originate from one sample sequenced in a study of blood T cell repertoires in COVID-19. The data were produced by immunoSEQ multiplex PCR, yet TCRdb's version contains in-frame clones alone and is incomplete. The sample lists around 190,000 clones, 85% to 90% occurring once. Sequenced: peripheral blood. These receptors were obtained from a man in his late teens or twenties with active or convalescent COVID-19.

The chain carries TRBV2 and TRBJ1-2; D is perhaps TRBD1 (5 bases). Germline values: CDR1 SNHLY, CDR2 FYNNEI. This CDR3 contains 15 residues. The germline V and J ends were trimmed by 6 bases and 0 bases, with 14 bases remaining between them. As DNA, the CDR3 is TGTGCCAGCAGAGCCGGCAGGGAAGCTAACTATGGCTACACCTTC. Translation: CASRAGREANYGYTF.

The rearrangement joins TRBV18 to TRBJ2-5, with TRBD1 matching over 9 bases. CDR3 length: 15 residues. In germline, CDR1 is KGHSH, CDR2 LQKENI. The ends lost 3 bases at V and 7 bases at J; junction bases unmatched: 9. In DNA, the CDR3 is TGTGCCAGCTCACCCGGGACAGGGTATGGCGCGACCCAGTACTTC. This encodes CASSPGTGYGATQYF. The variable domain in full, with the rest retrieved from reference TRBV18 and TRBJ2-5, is NAGVMQNPRHLVRRRGQEARLRCSPMKGHSHVYWYRQLPEEGLKFMVYLQKENIIDESGMPKERFSAEFPKEGPSILRIQQVVRGDSAAYFCASSPGTGYGATQYFGPGTRLLVL.

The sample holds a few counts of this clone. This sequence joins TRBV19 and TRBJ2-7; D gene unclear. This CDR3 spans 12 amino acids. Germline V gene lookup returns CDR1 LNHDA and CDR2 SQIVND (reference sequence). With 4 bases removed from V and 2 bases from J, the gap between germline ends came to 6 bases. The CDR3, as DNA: TGTGCCAGTAGTAAGAGTCCCTACGAGCAGTACTTC. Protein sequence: CASSKSPYEQYF. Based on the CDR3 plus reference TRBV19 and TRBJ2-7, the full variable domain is DGGITQSPKYLFRKEGQNVTLSCEQNLNHDAMYWYRQDPGQGLRLIYYSQIVNDFQKGDIAEGYSVSREKKESFPLTVTSAQKNPTAFYLCASSKSPYEQYFGPGTRLTVT.

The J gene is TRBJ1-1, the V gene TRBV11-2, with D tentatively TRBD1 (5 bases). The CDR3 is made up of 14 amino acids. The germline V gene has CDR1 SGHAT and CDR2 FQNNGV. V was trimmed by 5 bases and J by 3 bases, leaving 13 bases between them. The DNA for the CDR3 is TGTGCCAGCAGCCGAGGGGAGGTCGACACTGAAGCTTTCTTT. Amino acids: CASSRGEVDTEAFF.

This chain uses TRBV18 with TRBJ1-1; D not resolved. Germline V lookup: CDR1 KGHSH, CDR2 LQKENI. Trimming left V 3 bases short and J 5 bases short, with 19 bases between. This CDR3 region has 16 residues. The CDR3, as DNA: TGTGCCAGCTCACCTTCCGTAACGGGTATTGGAACTGAAGCTTTCTTT. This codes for CASSPSVTGIGTEAFF.

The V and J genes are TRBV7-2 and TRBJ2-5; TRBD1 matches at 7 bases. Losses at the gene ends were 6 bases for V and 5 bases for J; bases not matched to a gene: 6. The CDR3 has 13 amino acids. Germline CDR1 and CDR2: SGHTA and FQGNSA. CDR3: CASSQGGSETQYF. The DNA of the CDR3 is TGTGCCAGCAGTCAAGGGGGCTCGGAGACCCAGTACTTC.

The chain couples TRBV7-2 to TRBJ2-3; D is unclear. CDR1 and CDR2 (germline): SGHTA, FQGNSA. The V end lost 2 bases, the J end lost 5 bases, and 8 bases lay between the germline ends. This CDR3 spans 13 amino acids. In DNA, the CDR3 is TGTGCCAGCAGCTTATTTGGGCGAGATACGCAGTATTTT. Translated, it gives CASSLFGRDTQYF.

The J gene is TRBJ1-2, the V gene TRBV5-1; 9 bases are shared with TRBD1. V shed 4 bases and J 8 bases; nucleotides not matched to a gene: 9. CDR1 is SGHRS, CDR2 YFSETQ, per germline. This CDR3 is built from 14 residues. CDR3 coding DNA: TGCGCCAGCAGCGGGACGGACAGGGGCATGGGCTACACCTTC. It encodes CASSGTDRGMGYTF.

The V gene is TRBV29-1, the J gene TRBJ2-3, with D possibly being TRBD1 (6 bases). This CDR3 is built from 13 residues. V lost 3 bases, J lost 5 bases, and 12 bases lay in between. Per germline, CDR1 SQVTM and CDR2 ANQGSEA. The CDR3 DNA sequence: TGCAGCGTTGATTCAGGGGCAGGAGATACGCAGTATTTT. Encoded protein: CSVDSGAGDTQYF.

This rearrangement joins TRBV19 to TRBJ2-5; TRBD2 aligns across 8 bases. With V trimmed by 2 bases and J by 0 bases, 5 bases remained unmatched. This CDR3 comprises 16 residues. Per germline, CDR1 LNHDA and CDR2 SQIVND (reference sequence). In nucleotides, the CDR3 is TGTGCCAGTAGTATATCCCAGCGGGAGCACCAAGAGACCCAGTACTTC. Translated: CASSISQREHQETQYF.

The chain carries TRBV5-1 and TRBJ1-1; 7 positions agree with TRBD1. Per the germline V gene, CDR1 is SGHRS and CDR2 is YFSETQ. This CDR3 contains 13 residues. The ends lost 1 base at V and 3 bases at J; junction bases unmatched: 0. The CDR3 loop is CASSLTGDTEAFF. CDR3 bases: TGCGCCAGCAGCTTGACAGGGGACACTGAAGCTTTCTTT.

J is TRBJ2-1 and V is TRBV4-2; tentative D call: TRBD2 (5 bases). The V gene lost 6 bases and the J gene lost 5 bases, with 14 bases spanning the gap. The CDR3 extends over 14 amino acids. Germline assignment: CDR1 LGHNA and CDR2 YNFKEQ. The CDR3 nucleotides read TGTGCCAGCAGTCAGCGGCGTTTCCACAATGAGCAGTTCTTC. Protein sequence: CASSQRRFHNEQFF.

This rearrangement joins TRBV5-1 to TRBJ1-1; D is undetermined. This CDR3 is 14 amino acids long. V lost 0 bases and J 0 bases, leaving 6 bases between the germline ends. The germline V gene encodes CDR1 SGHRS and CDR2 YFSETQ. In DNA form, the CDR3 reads TGCGCCAGCAGCTTGGCACAGTTGAACACTGAAGCTTTCTTT. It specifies CASSLAQLNTEAFF.